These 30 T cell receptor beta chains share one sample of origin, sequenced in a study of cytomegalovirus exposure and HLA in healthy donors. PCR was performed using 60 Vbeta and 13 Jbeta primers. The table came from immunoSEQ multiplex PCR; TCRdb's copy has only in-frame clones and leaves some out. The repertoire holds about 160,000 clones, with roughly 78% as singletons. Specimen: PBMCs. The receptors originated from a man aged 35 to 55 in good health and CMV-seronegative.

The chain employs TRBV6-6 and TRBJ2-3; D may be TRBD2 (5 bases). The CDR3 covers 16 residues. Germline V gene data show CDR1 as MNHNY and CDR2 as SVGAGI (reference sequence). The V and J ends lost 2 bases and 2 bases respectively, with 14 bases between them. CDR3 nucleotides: TGTGCCAGCAGTTACCGAGTCCAGCGGACCACAGATACGCAGTATTTT. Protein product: CASSYRVQRTTDTQYF.

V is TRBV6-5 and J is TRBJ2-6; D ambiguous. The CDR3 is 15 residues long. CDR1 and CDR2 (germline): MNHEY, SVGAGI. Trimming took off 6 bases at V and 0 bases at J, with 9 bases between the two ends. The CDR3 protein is CASSPPGSGANVLTF. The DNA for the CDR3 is TGTGCCAGCAGCCCGCCGGGCTCTGGGGCCAACGTCCTGACTTTC.

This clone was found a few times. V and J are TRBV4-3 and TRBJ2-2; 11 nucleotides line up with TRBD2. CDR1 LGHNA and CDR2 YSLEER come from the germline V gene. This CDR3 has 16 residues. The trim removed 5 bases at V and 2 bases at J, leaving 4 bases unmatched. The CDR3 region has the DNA TGCGCCAGCAGCTTGCTAGCGGGGGGCAACACCGGGGAGCTGTTTTTT. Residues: CASSLLAGGNTGELFF.

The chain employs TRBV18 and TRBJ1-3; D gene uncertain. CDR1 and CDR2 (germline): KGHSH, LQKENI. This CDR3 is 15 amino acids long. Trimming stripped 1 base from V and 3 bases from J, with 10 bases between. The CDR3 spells CASSPQSRGGNTIYF. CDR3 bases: TGTGCCAGCTCACCACAATCCCGGGGTGGAAACACCATATATTTT.

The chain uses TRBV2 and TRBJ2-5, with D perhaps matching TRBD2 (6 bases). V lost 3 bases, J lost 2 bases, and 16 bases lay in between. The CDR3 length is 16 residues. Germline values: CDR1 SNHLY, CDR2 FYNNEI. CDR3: CASSDLSGRFQETQYF. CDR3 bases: TGTGCCAGCAGTGACCTTAGCGGAAGATTTCAAGAGACCCAGTACTTC. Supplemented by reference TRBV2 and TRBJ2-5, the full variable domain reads EPEVTQTPSHQVTQMGQEVILRCVPISNHLYFYWYRQILGQKVEFLVSFYNNEISEKSEIFDDQFSVERPDGSNFTLKIRSTKLEDSAMYFCASSDLSGRFQETQYFGPGTRLLVL.

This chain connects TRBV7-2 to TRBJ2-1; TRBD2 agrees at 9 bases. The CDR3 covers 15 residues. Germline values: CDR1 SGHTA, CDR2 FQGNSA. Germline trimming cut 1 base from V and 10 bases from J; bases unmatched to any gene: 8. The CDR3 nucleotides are TGTGCCAGCAGCTTAGTCGCCCGGCGGGAGGGGGAGCAGTTCTTC. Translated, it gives CASSLVARREGEQFF. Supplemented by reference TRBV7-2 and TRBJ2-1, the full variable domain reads GAGVSQSPSNKVTEKGKDVELRCDPISGHTALYWYRQSLGQGLEFLIYFQGNSAPDKSGLPSDRFSAERTGGSVSTLTIQRTQQEDSAVYLCASSLVARREGEQFFGPGTRLTVL.

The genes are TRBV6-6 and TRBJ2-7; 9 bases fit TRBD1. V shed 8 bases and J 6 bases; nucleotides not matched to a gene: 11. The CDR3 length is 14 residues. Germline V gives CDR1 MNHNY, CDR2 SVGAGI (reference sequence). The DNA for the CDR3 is TGTGCCAGCCTTAACCGGGACAGGGAGGGCGAGCAGTACTTC. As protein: CASLNRDREGEQYF.

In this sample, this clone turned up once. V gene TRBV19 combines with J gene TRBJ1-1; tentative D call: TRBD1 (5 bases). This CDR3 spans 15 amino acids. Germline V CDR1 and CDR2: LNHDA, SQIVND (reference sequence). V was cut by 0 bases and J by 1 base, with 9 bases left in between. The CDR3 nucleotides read TGTGCCAGTAGTATAGACTCGGGGGGGAACACTGAAGCTTTCTTT. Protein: CASSIDSGGNTEAFF.

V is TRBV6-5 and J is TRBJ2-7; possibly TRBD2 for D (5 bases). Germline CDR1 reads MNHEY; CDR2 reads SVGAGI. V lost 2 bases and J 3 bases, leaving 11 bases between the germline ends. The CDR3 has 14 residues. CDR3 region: CASSYGLGDYEQYF. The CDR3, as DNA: TGTGCCAGCAGTTACGGTCTCGGGGACTACGAGCAGTACTTC.

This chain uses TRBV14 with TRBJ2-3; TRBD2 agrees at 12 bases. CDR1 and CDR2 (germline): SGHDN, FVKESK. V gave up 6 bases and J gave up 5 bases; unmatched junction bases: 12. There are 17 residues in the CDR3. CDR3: CASSRLAGVGWGDTQYF. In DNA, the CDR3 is TGTGCCAGCAGTCGACTAGCGGGAGTCGGATGGGGAGATACGCAGTATTTT.

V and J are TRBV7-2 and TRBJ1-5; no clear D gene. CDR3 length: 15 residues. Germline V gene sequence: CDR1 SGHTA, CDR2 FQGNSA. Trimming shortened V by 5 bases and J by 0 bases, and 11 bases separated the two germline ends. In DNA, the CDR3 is TGTGCCAGCAGCCCCCAGATCCATAGCAATCAGCCCCAGCATTTT. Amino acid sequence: CASSPQIHSNQPQHF.

DNA of the CDR3: TGTGCCAGCAGCTTGGCTCGGGGTACGGGAAACACCATATATTTT. As protein: CASSLARGTGNTIYF. The gene calls are TRBV5-5 and TRBJ1-3, with D hard to call. The CDR3 is 15 residues long. Germline CDR1 is SGHKS and CDR2 is YYEKEE (reference sequence). V was clipped by 0 bases and J by 4 bases, with 11 bases between them.

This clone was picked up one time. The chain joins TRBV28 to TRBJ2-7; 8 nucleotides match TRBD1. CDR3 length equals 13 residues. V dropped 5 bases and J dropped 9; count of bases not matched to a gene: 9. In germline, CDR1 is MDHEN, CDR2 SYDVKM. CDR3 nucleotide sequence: TGTGCCAGCAGTCTCGACGGACAGGGCAGGCAGTACTTC. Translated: CASSLDGQGRQYF.

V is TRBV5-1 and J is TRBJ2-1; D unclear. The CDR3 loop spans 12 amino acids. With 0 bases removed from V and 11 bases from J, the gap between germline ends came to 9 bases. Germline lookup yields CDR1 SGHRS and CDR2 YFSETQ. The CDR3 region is CASSLDTSKQFF. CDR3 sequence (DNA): TGCGCCAGCAGCTTGGATACTTCTAAGCAGTTCTTC.

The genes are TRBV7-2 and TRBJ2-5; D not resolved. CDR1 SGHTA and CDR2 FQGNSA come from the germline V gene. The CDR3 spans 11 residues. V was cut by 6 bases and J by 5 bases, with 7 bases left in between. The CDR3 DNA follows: TGTGCCAGCAGGGCCGGGGAGACCCAGTACTTC. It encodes CASRAGETQYF. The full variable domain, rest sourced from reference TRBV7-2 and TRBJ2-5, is GAGVSQSPSNKVTEKGKDVELRCDPISGHTALYWYRQSLGQGLEFLIYFQGNSAPDKSGLPSDRFSAERTGGSVSTLTIQRTQQEDSAVYLCASRAGETQYFGPGTRLLVL.

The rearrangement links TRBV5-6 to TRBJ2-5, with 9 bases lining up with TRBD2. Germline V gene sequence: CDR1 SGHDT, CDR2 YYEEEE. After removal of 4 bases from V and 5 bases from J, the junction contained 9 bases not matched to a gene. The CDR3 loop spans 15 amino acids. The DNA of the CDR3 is TGTGCCAGCAGCCGGACCGGGACTAGCAGGGAGACCCAGTACTTC. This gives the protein CASSRTGTSRETQYF.

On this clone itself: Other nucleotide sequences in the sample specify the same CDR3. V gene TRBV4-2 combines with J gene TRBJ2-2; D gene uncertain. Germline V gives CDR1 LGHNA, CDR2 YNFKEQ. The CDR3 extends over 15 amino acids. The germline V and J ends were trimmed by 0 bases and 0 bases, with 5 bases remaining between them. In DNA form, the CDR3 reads TGTGCCAGCAGCCAAGAGCGCGCGAACACCGGGGAGCTGTTTTTT. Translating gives CASSQERANTGELFF.

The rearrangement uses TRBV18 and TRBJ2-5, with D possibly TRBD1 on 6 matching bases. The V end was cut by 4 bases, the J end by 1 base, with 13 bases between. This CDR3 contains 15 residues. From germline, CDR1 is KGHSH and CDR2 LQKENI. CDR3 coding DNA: TGTGCCAGCTCACTCCAGACAGGTCTCCAAGAGACCCAGTACTTC. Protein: CASSLQTGLQETQYF.

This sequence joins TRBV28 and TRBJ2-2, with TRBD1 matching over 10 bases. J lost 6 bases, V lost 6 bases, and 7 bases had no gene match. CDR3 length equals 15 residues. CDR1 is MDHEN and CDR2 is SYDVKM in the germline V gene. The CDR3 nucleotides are TGTGCCAGCAGAACCGGGACAGGGGTTCCCGGGGAGCTGTTTTTT. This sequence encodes CASRTGTGVPGELFF.

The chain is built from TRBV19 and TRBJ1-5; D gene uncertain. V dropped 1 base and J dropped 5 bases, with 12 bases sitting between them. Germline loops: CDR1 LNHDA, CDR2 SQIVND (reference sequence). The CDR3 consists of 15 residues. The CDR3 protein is CASSIGGRSDQPQHF. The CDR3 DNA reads TGTGCCAGTAGTATAGGAGGCAGAAGTGATCAGCCCCAGCATTTT.

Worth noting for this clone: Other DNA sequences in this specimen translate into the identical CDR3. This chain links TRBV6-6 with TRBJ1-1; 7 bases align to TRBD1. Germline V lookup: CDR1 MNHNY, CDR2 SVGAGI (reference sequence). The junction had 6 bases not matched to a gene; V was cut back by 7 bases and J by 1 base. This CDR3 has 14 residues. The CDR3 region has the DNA TGTGCCAGCACCCAGGGGGACAGGAACACTGAAGCTTTCTTT. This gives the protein CASTQGDRNTEAFF.

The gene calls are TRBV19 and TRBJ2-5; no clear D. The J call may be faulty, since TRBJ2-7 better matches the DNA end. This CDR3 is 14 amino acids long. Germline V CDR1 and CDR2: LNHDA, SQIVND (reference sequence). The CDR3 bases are TGTGCCAGTAGTGTCTCTAGACTCGCCTACGAGCAGTACTTC. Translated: CASSVSRLAYEQYF.

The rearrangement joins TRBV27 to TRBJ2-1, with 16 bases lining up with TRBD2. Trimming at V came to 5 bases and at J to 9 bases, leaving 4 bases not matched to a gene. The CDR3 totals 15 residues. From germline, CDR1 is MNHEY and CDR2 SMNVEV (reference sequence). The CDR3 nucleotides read TGTGCCAGCAGTCCGGGGACTAGCGGGAGGGCTGAGCAGTTCTTC. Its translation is CASSPGTSGRAEQFF.

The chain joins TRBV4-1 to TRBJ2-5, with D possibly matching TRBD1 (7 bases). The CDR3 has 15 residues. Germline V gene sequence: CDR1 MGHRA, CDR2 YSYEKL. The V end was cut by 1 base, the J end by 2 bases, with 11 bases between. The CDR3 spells CASSQGRGLQETQYF. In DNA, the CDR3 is TGCGCCAGCAGCCAAGGGAGGGGGCTACAAGAGACCCAGTACTTC.

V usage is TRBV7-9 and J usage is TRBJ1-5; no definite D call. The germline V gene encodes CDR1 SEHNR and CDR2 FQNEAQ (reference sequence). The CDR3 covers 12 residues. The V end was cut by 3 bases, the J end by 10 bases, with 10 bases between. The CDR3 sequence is CASSFTEGPQHF. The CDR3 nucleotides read TGTGCCAGCAGCTTTACTGAGGGTCCCCAGCATTTT.

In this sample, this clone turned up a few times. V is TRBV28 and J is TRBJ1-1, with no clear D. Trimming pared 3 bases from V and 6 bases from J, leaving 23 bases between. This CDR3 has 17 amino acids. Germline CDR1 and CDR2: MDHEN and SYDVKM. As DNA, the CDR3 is TGTGCCAGCAGTTTCCGGGGAGCTAAAAAAAGTTACGCTGAAGCTTTCTTT. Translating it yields CASSFRGAKKSYAEAFF.

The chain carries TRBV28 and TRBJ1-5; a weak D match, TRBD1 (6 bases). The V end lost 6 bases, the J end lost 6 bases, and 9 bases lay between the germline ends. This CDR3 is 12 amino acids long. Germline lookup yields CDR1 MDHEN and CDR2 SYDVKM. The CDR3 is CASRTGPQPQHF. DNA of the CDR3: TGTGCCAGCAGGACAGGACCTCAGCCCCAGCATTTT.

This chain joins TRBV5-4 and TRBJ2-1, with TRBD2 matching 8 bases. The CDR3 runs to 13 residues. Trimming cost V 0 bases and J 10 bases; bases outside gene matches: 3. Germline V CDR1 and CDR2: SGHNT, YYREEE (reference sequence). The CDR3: CASSLEIAGEQFF. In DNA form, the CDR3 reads TGTGCCAGCAGCTTGGAGATAGCGGGAGAGCAGTTCTTC.

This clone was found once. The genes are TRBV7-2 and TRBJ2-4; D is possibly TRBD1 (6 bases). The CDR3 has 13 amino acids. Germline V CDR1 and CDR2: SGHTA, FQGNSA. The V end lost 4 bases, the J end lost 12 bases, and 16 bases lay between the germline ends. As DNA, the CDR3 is TGTGCCAGCAGCTCCCCGCCCGTGGACAGTCAGTACTTC. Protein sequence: CASSSPPVDSQYF. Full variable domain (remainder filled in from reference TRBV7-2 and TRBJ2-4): GAGVSQSPSNKVTEKGKDVELRCDPISGHTALYWYRQSLGQGLEFLIYFQGNSAPDKSGLPSDRFSAERTGGSVSTLTIQRTQQEDSAVYLCASSSPPVDSQYFGAGTRLSVL.

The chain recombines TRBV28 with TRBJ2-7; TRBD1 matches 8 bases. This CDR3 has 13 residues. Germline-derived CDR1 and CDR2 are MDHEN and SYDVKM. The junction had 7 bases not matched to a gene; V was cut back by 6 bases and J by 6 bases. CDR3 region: CASSLGQVGEQYF. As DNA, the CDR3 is TGTGCCAGCAGCCTGGGACAGGTCGGCGAGCAGTACTTC.